A selection of T cell receptor beta chains follows, all from one sample in a study of blood T cell repertoires in COVID-19. This table comes from immunoSEQ multiplex PCR, and its TCRdb copy is limited to in-frame clones, with some not included. This table holds about 250,000 clones, around 87% found once. The specimen was PBMCs or T cells enriched from blood (not recorded which). These receptors were obtained from a woman aged 18-35 years who had recovered from COVID-19. The CDR3 runs from the conserved cysteine through the conserved F or W. Fields, in order: J gene, D gene, clone size, V gene, CDR3 protein, CDR3 DNA. The D gene is left open where the match is weak. Size tells how often a clone was seen (once, few, many) or the class of an expanded clone, and some rows leave it out.

TRBJ2-5,TRBD2,NA,TRBV5-1,CASSPTSGGAPETQYF,TGCGCCAGCAGCCCGACTAGCGGGGGGGCCCCAGAGACCCAGTACTTC
TRBJ2-7,TRBD1,few,TRBV7-8,CASRKGQAGHEQYF,TGTGCCAGCAGAAAGGGACAGGCGGGTCACGAGCAGTACTTC
TRBJ2-1,TRBD2,NA,TRBV20-1,CSASAPLERGRGEQFF,TGCAGTGCTAGTGCCCCCCTCGAGCGGGGGAGGGGTGAGCAGTTCTTC
TRBJ2-3,NA,NA,TRBV19,CASSMRDTQYF,TGTGCCAGTAGTATGAGAGATACGCAGTATTTT
TRBJ2-7,TRBD1,NA,TRBV5-1,CASSPGTGGYEQYF,TGCGCCAGCAGCCCGGGGACAGGGGGATACGAGCAGTACTTC
TRBJ2-7,NA,NA,TRBV4-1,CASSLETYEYEQYF,TGCGCCAGCAGCCTAGAGACATACGAATACGAGCAGTACTTC
TRBJ2-7,TRBD1,NA,TRBV18,CASSGQGTYEQYF,TGTGCCAGCTCCGGACAGGGAACTTACGAGCAGTACTTC
TRBJ2-3,NA,NA,TRBV5-1,CASSLDRDTQYF,TGCGCCAGCAGCTTGGACAGGGATACGCAGTATTTT
TRBJ2-7,TRBD1,NA,TRBV6-5,CASTADRASYEQYF,TGTGCCAGCACCGCAGACAGGGCGTCCTACGAGCAGTACTTC
TRBJ1-2,NA,NA,TRBV14,CASSQGLRNYGYTF,TGTGCCAGCAGCCAAGGCCTGCGGAACTATGGCTACACCTTC
TRBJ1-5,TRBD1,NA,TRBV19,CASTGQGNQPQHF,TGTGCCAGTACGGGACAGGGCAATCAGCCCCAGCATTTT
TRBJ1-4,NA,NA,TRBV9,CASSGKTGPEEKLFF,TGTGCCAGCAGCGGGAAGACAGGTCCCGAGGAAAAACTGTTTTTT
TRBJ1-2,NA,NA,TRBV5-6,CASNHKRFEDGYTF,TGTGCCAGCAACCATAAACGGTTTGAAGATGGCTACACCTTC
TRBJ1-1,NA,NA,TRBV25-1,CASLGQSSEAFF,TGTGCCAGCCTCGGACAGTCGTCTGAAGCTTTCTTT
TRBJ1-3,NA,NA,TRBV11-2,CASSLGLPGNTIYF,TGTGCCAGCAGCTTAGGACTGCCTGGAAACACCATATATTTT
TRBJ2-3,NA,NA,TRBV28,CASGGTTDTQYF,TGTGCCAGCGGCGGAACCACAGATACGCAGTATTTT
TRBJ2-7,TRBD2,NA,TRBV27,CASRLTPPGLAGDSYEQYF,TGTGCCAGCAGACTAACACCACCGGGACTAGCGGGGGACTCCTACGAGCAGTACTTC
TRBJ2-1,TRBD2,few,TRBV7-8,CASSFSGVGIFNEQFF,TGTGCCAGCAGCTTTAGCGGGGTGGGGATTTTCAATGAGCAGTTCTTC
TRBJ1-1,NA,NA,TRBV3-1/TRBV3-2,CASSRGGYTEAFF,TGTGCCAGCAGCCGAGGGGGTTATACTGAAGCTTTCTTT
TRBJ1-1,NA,NA,TRBV15,CATSRKQGPSEAFF,TGTGCCACCAGCAGGAAACAGGGCCCTTCTGAAGCTTTCTTT
TRBJ1-1,TRBD1,NA,TRBV14,CASSRTGGAGGTEAFF,TGTGCCAGCAGCCGTACAGGGGGCGCAGGTGGCACTGAAGCTTTCTTT
TRBJ1-2,NA,NA,TRBV2,CASGAATYGYTF,TGTGCCAGCGGGGCAGCGACTTATGGCTACACCTTC
TRBJ2-2,TRBD1,NA,TRBV28,CASSEDRVTGELFF,TGTGCCAGCAGCGAGGACAGGGTGACCGGGGAGCTGTTTTTT
TRBJ2-3,TRBD1,NA,TRBV7-9,CASSAGSTGGPDTQYF,TGTGCCAGCAGCGCAGGGTCGACAGGGGGCCCAGATACGCAGTATTTT
TRBJ2-3,NA,NA,TRBV2,CASIRRAGTDTQYF,TGTGCCAGCATCCGCAGGGCCGGCACAGATACGCAGTATTTT
TRBJ1-3,TRBD1,few,TRBV3-1/TRBV3-2,CASSPVPQGAAIYF,TGTGCCAGCAGTCCCGTTCCTCAGGGGGCGGCCATATATTTT
TRBJ2-1,TRBD2,NA,TRBV7-3,CASSLGISGARNEQFF,TGTGCCAGCAGCCTAGGAATTAGCGGGGCGAGGAATGAGCAGTTCTTC
TRBJ2-5,NA,NA,TRBV5-1,CASSYLSSQETQYF,TGCGCCAGCAGCTACTTGTCCTCCCAAGAGACCCAGTACTTC
TRBJ1-1,TRBD1,NA,TRBV5-1,CASSLKGQGSGAFF,TGCGCCAGCAGCTTGAAGGGACAGGGCTCGGGGGCTTTCTTT
TRBJ2-1,NA,NA,TRBV5-6,CASSPTSSYNEQFF,TGTGCCAGCAGCCCTACTAGCTCCTACAATGAGCAGTTCTTC
TRBJ2-7,TRBD1,NA,TRBV11-1,CASGQGSSYEQYF,TGTGCCAGCGGACAGGGGAGCTCCTACGAGCAGTACTTC
TRBJ1-1,TRBD1,NA,TRBV4-1,CASSQVGRTGRAFF,TGCGCCAGCAGCCAAGTAGGACGGACAGGGAGAGCTTTCTTT
TRBJ1-1,TRBD1,NA,TRBV2,CASRADRAGRAFF,TGTGCCAGCAGAGCCGACAGGGCGGGGAGAGCTTTCTTT
TRBJ2-7,TRBD1,NA,TRBV7-9,CASKRTGSYEQYF,TGTGCCAGCAAGAGGACAGGCTCCTACGAGCAGTACTTC
TRBJ2-1,NA,NA,TRBV11-2,CASSLVILEQFF,TGTGCCAGCAGCTTAGTAATTCTTGAGCAGTTCTTC
TRBJ2-1,NA,few,TRBV20-1,CSARDKGEQFF,TGCAGTGCTAGAGATAAGGGGGAGCAGTTCTTC
TRBJ2-3,TRBD2,NA,TRBV4-1,CASSLLAGPTDTQYF,TGCGCCAGCAGCCTACTAGCGGGGCCCACAGATACGCAGTATTTT
TRBJ1-2,TRBD1,NA,TRBV27,CASSLRGPNYGYTF,TGTGCCAGCAGTTTGAGGGGGCCCAACTATGGCTACACCTTC
TRBJ2-7,TRBD1,NA,TRBV6-5,CASSYSTGQAYEQYF,TGTGCCAGCAGTTACTCGACAGGGCAGGCTTACGAGCAGTACTTC
TRBJ1-2,NA,NA,TRBV19,CASLRDTNYGYTF,TGTGCCAGTCTTCGCGACACTAACTATGGCTACACCTTC
TRBJ2-5,NA,NA,TRBV5-1,CASSLQGPQETQYF,TGCGCCAGCAGCTTACAGGGTCCGCAAGAGACCCAGTACTTC
TRBJ1-5,NA,NA,TRBV5-1,CASSLDGQGKQPQHF,TGCGCCAGCAGCTTGGATGGGCAGGGCAAGCAGCCCCAGCATTTT
TRBJ1-1,NA,NA,TRBV27,CASSFNRGATEAFF,TGTGCCAGCAGTTTTAACCGGGGAGCCACTGAAGCTTTCTTT
TRBJ2-1,NA,NA,TRBV11-2,CASSLEQPVGNEQFF,TGTGCCAGCAGCTTAGAACAGCCCGTTGGCAATGAGCAGTTCTTC
TRBJ2-4,NA,NA,TRBV2,CASSEEQRIQYF,TGTGCCAGCAGTGAAGAACAAAGAATTCAGTACTTC
TRBJ1-2,NA,once,TRBV12-3/TRBV12-4,CASSFRQDYGYTF,TGTGCCAGCAGTTTCAGGCAGGACTATGGCTACACCTTC
TRBJ1-1,TRBD1,once,TRBV7-9,CASIKKLGQKNTEAFF,TGTGCCAGCATCAAAAAGCTGGGACAGAAGAACACTGAAGCTTTCTTT
TRBJ2-1,TRBD2,NA,TRBV6-1,CASSDLAGDNYNEQFF,TGTGCCAGCAGTGATCTAGCGGGGGATAACTACAATGAGCAGTTCTTC
TRBJ2-3,NA,NA,TRBV5-1,CASSLGGLTSTDTQYF,TGCGCCAGCAGCTTGGGCGGGCTGACTAGCACAGATACGCAGTATTTT
TRBJ2-2,NA,NA,TRBV7-9,CASPNRVNTGELFF,TGTGCCAGCCCGAACAGGGTGAACACCGGGGAGCTGTTTTTT